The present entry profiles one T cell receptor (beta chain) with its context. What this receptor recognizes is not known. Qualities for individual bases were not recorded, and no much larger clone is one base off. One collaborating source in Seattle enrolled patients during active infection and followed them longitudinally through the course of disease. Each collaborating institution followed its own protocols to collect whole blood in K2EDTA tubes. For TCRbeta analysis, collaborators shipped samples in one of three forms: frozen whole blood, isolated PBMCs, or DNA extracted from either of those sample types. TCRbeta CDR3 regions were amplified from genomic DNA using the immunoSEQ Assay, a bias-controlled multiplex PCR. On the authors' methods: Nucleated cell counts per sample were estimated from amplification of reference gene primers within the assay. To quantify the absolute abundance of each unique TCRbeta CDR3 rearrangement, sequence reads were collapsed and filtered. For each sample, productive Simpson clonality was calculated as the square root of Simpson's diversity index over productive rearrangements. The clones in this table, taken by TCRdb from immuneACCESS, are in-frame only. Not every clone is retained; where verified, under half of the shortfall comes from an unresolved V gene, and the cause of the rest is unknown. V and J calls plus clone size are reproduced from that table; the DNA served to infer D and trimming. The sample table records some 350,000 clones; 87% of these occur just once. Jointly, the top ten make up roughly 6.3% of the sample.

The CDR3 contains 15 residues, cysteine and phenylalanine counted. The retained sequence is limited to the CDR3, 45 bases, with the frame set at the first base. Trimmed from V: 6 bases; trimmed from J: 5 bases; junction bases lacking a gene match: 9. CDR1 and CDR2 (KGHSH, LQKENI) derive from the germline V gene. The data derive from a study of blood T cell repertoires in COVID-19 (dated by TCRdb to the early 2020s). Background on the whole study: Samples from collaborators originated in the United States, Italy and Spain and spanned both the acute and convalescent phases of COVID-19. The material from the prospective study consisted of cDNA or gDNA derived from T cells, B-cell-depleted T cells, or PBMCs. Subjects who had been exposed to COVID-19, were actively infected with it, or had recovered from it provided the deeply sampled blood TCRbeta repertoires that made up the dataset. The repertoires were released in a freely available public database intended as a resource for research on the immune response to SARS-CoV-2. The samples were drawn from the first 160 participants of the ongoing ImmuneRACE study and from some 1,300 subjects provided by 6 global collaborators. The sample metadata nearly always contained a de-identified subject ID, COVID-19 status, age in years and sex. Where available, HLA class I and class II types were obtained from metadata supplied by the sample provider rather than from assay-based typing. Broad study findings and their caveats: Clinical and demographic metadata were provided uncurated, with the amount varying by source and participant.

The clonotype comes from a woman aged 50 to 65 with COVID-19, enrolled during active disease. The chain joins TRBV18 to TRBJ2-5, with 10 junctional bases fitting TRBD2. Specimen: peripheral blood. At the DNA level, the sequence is TGTGCCAGCTCGCTGATTCTAGCGGGAGCTGAGACCCAGTACTTC. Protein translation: CASSLILAGAETQYF.